This TCR beta chain was profiled in a study of CD8 T cells in ankylosing spondylitis. TCRdb used MiXCR to reprocess the 5' RACE reads, holding one entry per CDR3 protein. The sample lists 300,000 to 400,000 distinct CDR3 sequences, more than 20% occurring once. Study results and limitations: The study identified a TCR beta motif of under ten highly homologous variants that appeared characteristic of ankylosing spondylitis blood. The disease-linked clones had a CD8+ phenotype and low blood frequencies. Significant enrichment of disease-linked clones was reportedly seen in matched ankylosing spondylitis synovial fluid.

The CDR3 extends over 14 amino acids. V gave up 8 bases and J gave up 4 bases; unmatched junction bases: 9. Germline V gene sequence: CDR1 MNHNS, CDR2 SASEGT. On this clonotype: What it binds is not known.

The sequenced sample consisted of blood, either unsorted or a sorted T cell fraction (not recorded which). The chain recombines TRBV6-1 with TRBJ2-7; 9 bases map to TRBD1. The sequence came from a male donor with ankylosing spondylitis or in good health (not recorded which). The CDR3 region has the DNA TGTGCCAGCTCGGGACAGGGCGGACTGTACGAGCAGTACTTC. Translation: CASSGQGGLYEQYF.